This T cell receptor beta chain was identified in a study of T cell repertoires in aging, cancer and after chemotherapy. A mixed TRB-A/B primer pool amplified rearranged TRB by multiplex touch-down PCR. TCRdb re-called the multiplex PCR reads with MiXCR, one entry per CDR3 protein. This sample has thousands of distinct CDR3 sequences, with more than 35% found just once. The junction had 3 bases not matched to a gene; V was cut back by 4 bases and J by 0 bases. Germline V CDR1 and CDR2: SQVTM, ANQGSEA. The length of the CDR3 is 13 residues. TCR beta rearrangements were amplified from peripheral blood genomic DNA.

The TCR was taken from a human donor in good health. The specimen was blood. V usage is TRBV29-1 and J usage is TRBJ2-7; 7 bases agree with TRBD2. The CDR3 region is CSVVGGSSYEQYF. The CDR3 DNA follows: TGCAGCGTTGTAGGCGGGAGCTCCTACGAGCAGTACTTC.